The TCR beta chain described here comes from a study of cytomegalovirus exposure and HLA in healthy donors. Overall study findings and caveats: The number of N-insertions in an Asian-associated ancestry cluster was reportedly below the approximately 600-donor mean in a later analysis.

This clone showed up just a few times. The antigen remains undetermined. Vbeta (60) and Jbeta (13) primers were used in the PCR. Repertoires were generated with immunoSEQ multiplex PCR, while TCRdb's copy carries only in-frame clones and drops some. The table records around 130,000 clones, 55% to 75% of them present only once. The germline CDR1 and CDR2 sequences are LNHDA and SQIVND (reference sequence). With 6 bases clipped from V and 1 base from J, the junction kept 5 bases outside the gene matches. The CDR3 is made up of 15 amino acids. The sequencing input was PBMCs. The TCR originated in a human donor in good health. V and J are TRBV19 and TRBJ2-1; 8 bases are shared with TRBD2. The CDR3 spells CASRPLAGSYNEQFF. For the CDR3, the DNA is TGTGCCAGTAGACCCTTAGCGGGATCCTACAATGAGCAGTTCTTC.